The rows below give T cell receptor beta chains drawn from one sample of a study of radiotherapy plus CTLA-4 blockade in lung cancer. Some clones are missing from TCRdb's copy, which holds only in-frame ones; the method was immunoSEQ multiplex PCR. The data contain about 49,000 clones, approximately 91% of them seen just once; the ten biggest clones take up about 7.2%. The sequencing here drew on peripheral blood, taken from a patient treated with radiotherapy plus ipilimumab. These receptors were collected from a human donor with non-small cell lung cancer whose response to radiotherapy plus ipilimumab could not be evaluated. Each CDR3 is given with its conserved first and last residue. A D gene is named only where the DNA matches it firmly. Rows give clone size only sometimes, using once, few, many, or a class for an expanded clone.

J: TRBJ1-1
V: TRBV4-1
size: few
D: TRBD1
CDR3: CASSQEGQVNTEAFF
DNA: TGCGCCAGCAGCCAAGAGGGACAGGTAAACACTGAAGCTTTCTTT

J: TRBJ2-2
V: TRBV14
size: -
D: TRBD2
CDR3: CASSQSRGLAVGELFF
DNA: TGTGCCAGCAGCCAATCGAGAGGACTAGCTGTCGGGGAGCTGTTTTTT

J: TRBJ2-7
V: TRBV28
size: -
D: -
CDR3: CASSRGSPRNSLPGEQYF
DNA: TGTGCCAGCAGCCGCGGCTCCCCTCGTAATTCCTTACCGGGAGAGCAGTACTTC

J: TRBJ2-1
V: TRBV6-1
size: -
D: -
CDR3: CASSGPKFF
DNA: TGTGCCAGCAGTGGGCCGAAGTTCTTC

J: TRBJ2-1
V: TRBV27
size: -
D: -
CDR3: CASSSSGPSYNEQFF
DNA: TGTGCCAGCAGTTCGAGCGGACCCTCCTACAATGAGCAGTTCTTC

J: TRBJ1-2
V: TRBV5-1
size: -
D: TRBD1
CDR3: CASSLRTGRGYGYTF
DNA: TGCGCCAGCAGCTTGCGGACAGGGAGAGGATATGGCTACACCTTC

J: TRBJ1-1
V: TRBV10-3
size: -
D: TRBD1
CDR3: CAISDGSGGTEAFF
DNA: TGTGCCATCAGTGATGGCTCAGGGGGCACTGAAGCTTTCTTT

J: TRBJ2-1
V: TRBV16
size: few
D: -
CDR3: CASSGRGAEQFF
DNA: TGTGCCAGCAGCGGTCGGGGGGCTGAGCAGTTCTTC

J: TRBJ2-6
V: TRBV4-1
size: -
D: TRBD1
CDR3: CASSHPTGGGFLSGANVLTF
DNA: TGCGCCAGCAGCCACCCTACAGGGGGCGGTTTTTTGTCTGGGGCCAACGTCCTGACTTTC

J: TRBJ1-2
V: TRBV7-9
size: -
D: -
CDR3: CASSLAPRQTNYGYTF
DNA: TGTGCCAGCAGCTTAGCGCCGCGACAGACTAACTATGGCTACACCTTC

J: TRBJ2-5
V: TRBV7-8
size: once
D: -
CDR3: CASSLVKGLWGTQYF
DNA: TGTGCCAGCAGCTTAGTAAAGGGGCTGTGGGGGACCCAGTACTTC

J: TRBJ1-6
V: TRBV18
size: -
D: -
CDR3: CASSPTVVRNSPLHF
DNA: TGTGCCAGCTCACCCACGGTGGTGCGCAATTCACCCCTCCACTTT

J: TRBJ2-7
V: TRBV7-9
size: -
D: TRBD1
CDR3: CASSMSGQAYEQYF
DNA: TGTGCCAGCAGCATGTCGGGACAGGCCTACGAGCAGTACTTC

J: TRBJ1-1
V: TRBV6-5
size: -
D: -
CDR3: CASHRYTEAFF
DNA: TGTGCCAGTCACAGGTACACTGAAGCTTTCTTT

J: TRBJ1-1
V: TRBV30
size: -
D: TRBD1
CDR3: CAWSGRGRYTEAFF
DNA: TGTGCCTGGAGTGGGAGGGGGCGATACACTGAAGCTTTCTTT

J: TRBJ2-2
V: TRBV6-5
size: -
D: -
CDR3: CASSPQGLVTGELFF
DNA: TGTGCCAGCAGCCCACAGGGTCTGGTGACCGGGGAGCTGTTTTTT

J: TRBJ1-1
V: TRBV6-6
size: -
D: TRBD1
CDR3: CASSYGGQGGEAFF
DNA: TGTGCCAGCAGTTACGGGGGACAGGGGGGTGAAGCTTTCTTT

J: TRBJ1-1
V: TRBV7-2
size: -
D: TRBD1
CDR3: CASSFGQGPLGAFF
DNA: TGTGCCAGCAGCTTCGGACAGGGGCCGCTAGGAGCTTTCTTT

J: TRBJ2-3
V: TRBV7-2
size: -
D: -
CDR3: CASSLTGPTDTQYF
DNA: TGTGCCAGCAGCTTGACAGGTCCCACAGATACGCAGTATTTT

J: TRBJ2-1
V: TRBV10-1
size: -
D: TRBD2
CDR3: CASSESSGEDREQFF
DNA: TGCGCCAGCAGTGAGTCAAGCGGGGAAGACAGAGAGCAGTTCTTC

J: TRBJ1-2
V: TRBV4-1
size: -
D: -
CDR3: CASGQNRDTNYGYTF
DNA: TGCGCCAGCGGCCAAAACAGGGATACCAACTATGGCTACACCTTC

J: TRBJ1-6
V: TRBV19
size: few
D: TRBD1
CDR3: CASRGQGMWSPLHF
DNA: TGTGCCAGTAGGGGACAGGGGATGTGGTCACCCCTCCACTTT

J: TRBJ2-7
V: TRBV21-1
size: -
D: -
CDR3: CASISRDTVSYEQYF
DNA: TGTGCCAGTATCTCCCGGGACACTGTAAGCTACGAGCAGTACTTC